This TCR beta chain was captured by sequencing in a study of T cells after yellow fever vaccination. Germline-derived CDR1 and CDR2 are KGHDR and SFDVKD. This CDR3 is built from 15 residues. Trimming pared 3 bases from V and 7 bases from J, leaving 15 bases between. Each CDR3 protein gets one entry after TCRdb re-called the 5' RACE reads with MiXCR. Among about 360,000 distinct CDR3 sequences listed, about 6% were seen once. The receptor was derived from a man aged 25 to 40 who received the YFV17D yellow fever vaccine. Sequencing was performed on PBMCs, taken 5 days after the yellow fever booster vaccination. V gene TRBV24-1 combines with J gene TRBJ2-1, with D possibly being TRBD2 (5 bases). The CDR3 sequence: CATSDMAKTGNEQFF. The CDR3 DNA reads as TGTGCCACCAGTGATATGGCAAAAACGGGGAATGAGCAGTTCTTC.